These 5 T cell receptor beta chains originate from one sample sequenced in a study of identifying expanded T cells in peripheral blood. TCRdb keeps only in-frame clones here, not all; method: immunoSEQ multiplex PCR. Of roughly 100,000 clones listed, about 91% were seen once; the top ten hold approximately 14%. The specimen was blood. Every receptor here comes from a person between 18 and 75 years old in good health.

The genes are TRBV7-3 and TRBJ1-5; D call uncertain. The germline gives CDR1 SGHTA, CDR2 FQGTGA. The CDR3 spans 13 residues. Trimming left V 4 bases short and J 1 base short, with 5 bases between. The CDR3 here is CASSSGSNQPQHF. Here the CDR3 DNA reads TGTGCCAGCAGCTCGGGGAGCAATCAGCCCCAGCATTTT.

The genes are TRBV7-2 and TRBJ2-4, with 8 bases that match TRBD1. Trimming took 4 bases from V and 1 from J; bases not matched to a gene: 3. The CDR3 totals 15 residues. The germline V gene encodes CDR1 SGHTA and CDR2 FQGNSA. Here the CDR3 DNA reads TGTGCCAGCAGCTCAGGGGGCGCGGCCAAAAACATTCAGTACTTC. It translates to CASSSGGAAKNIQYF.

The chain couples TRBV7-3 to TRBJ2-7; 8 bases map to TRBD2. The V segment lost 0 bases and the J segment 7 bases; nucleotides outside the gene matches: 5. The CDR3 is 14 residues long. Germline V gene lookup returns CDR1 SGHTA and CDR2 FQGTGA. The CDR3 DNA follows: TGTGCCAGCAGCTTAACTAGCGGGGCCGGAGAGCAGTACTTC. Translated, it gives CASSLTSGAGEQYF.

This clone was picked up a small number of times. V gene TRBV27 combines with J gene TRBJ1-2, with unresolved D. Trimming cost V 6 bases and J 2 bases, with 16 bases left between them. The CDR3 extends over 15 amino acids. CDR1 MNHEY and CDR2 SMNVEV come from the germline V gene (reference sequence). CDR3 sequence (DNA): TGTGCCAGCAGCCACGGACTTCGCTCGAACTATGGCTACACCTTC. Its protein product is CASSHGLRSNYGYTF.

The rearrangement links TRBV9 to TRBJ2-1; D may be TRBD1 (6 bases). The V end was cut by 7 bases, the J end by 4 bases, with 9 bases between. The CDR3 is 12 amino acids. Germline values: CDR1 SGDLS, CDR2 YYNGEE. The CDR3 reads CASGTNYNEQFF. For the CDR3, the DNA is TGTGCCAGCGGGACAAATTACAATGAGCAGTTCTTC.